The entry below describes one T cell receptor beta chain. What this receptor recognizes is not known. No much larger clonotype is one base removed from it; base qualities were not supplied. The sample is drawn from a study of CD8 T cells in ankylosing spondylitis (dated by TCRdb to 2017 to 2019). The study in broad terms: T cell receptor beta repertoires were profiled in healthy donors and ankylosing spondylitis patients so that disease-linked TCR variants could be found. The whole study cohort included 108 healthy donors and around 24 ankylosing spondylitis patients. Peripheral blood samples were taken, and synovial fluid was additionally collected from ankylosing spondylitis patients.

Paper-wide results and their limitations: A CD8+ phenotype was shown by the disease-linked clones, which were found at relatively low frequencies in peripheral blood. A TCR beta motif made up of several highly homologous amino acid variants appeared to be characteristic of blood from ankylosing spondylitis patients. The disease-linked clones were reported as significantly enriched in matched synovial fluid samples from ankylosing spondylitis patients. Some motif variants had previously been reported in the synovial fluid and blood of reactive arthritis patients, which suggests shared mechanisms of disease initiation.

CDR1 and CDR2, per the germline V gene, are SGHAT and FQNNGV. Trimming removed 1 base from V and 2 bases from J, leaving 12 bases between the germline ends. Reading from cysteine to phenylalanine, the CDR3 counts 16 amino acids. Here the CDR3 DNA is all that survives: 48 bases in frame from base 1. Sequencer: Illumina HiSeq 2500. Quantitative 5'-RACE with molecular barcodes was used to prepare TCR beta libraries. The paper's processing steps were these. A new computational method, built on a probabilistic model of VDJ rearrangement, was used to identify disease-linked TCR variants. Clones were called with MiXCR by TCRdb after fastp trimmed the public reads at Q25, and only in-frame beta chains were retained. Duplicate CDR3 protein sequences are folded into a single record with the most common DNA and genes. V and J calls and clone size were set by TCRdb, not the authors. The sample table shows around 440,000 distinct CDR3 sequences, and over 15% are seen once. In total, the top ten clones hold approximately 1% of the sample.

The clonotype was recovered from a male donor with ankylosing spondylitis. The chain was built from TRBV11-2 and TRBJ2-1, with the D gene call left open. The sequencing input was blood, either unsorted or a sorted T cell fraction (not recorded which). At the DNA level, the sequence is TGTGCCAGCAGCTTAGCGTTATGGGCCACCTACAATGAGCAGTTCTTC. Translated, this is CASSLALWATYNEQFF.